The clone carrying this T cell receptor beta chain has more than one count but fewer than ten. The sample belongs to a study of blood T cell repertoires in COVID-19. Study at large: COVID-19 samples, acute and convalescent, were from the United States, Italy and Spain.

The study drew participants aged 18 to 89 years from roughly 25 US areas. The study assigned cohorts using participant-reported clinical history. Those designated as exposed participants met a COVID-19 case within 2 weeks before study entry. Sequencing used immunoSEQ multiplex PCR; TCRdb keeps in-frame clones, though not all of them. The table shows 200,000 to 250,000 clones, with around 87% occurring only once. Trimming cost V 6 bases and J 8 bases; bases outside gene matches: 12. From germline, CDR1 is SNHLY and CDR2 FYNNEI. The CDR3 is 14 residues long. The sample consisted of PBMCs or T cells enriched from blood (not recorded which). This chain connects TRBV2 to TRBJ1-1, with TRBD1 identical over 7 bases. The source is a man aged 25 to 40 who had been exposed to COVID-19. The CDR3 coding sequence is TGTGCCAGCAGGGCTACAGGGGAAGTGGGCGAAGCTTTCTTT. Its protein is CASRATGEVGEAFF.